A single sample gave rise to the 22 T cell receptor beta chains below, sequenced in a study of cytomegalovirus exposure and HLA in healthy donors. With 60 Vbeta and 13 Jbeta primers, the PCR was carried out. Clones were read by immunoSEQ multiplex PCR, and TCRdb kept only the in-frame ones, dropping some. The data contain over 250,000 clones, under 80% of them seen just once; the ten biggest clones take up under 3%. The sample consisted of PBMCs. These receptors came from a female donor in good health and CMV-seronegative.

The rearrangement uses TRBV5-4 and TRBJ1-4; 7 bases are shared with TRBD1. This CDR3 contains 15 residues. Per germline, CDR1 SGHNT and CDR2 YYREEE (reference sequence). V lost 4 bases, J lost 1 base, and 4 bases stayed unmatched. In DNA, the CDR3 is TGTGCCAGCAGCCGGGACAGCCGAACTAATGAAAAACTGTTTTTT. Its protein is CASSRDSRTNEKLFF. Drawing the rest from reference TRBV5-4 and TRBJ1-4, the complete variable domain is ETGVTQSPTHLIKTRGQQVTLRCSSQSGHNTVSWYQQALGQGPQFIFQYYREEENGRGNFPPRFSGLQFPNYSSELNVNALELDDSALYLCASSRDSRTNEKLFFGSGTQLSVL.

The rearrangement joins TRBV9 to TRBJ1-2, with 7 nucleotides matching TRBD1. Unmatched junction bases numbered 10, after V lost 0 bases and J lost 8 bases. This CDR3 has 15 amino acids. The germline V gene has CDR1 SGDLS and CDR2 YYNGEE. The CDR3 loop reads CASSVAAGGDLGYTF. CDR3 sequence (DNA): TGTGCCAGCAGCGTAGCGGCAGGGGGTGATCTAGGCTACACCTTC. Full variable domain (outside the CDR3, taken from reference TRBV9 and TRBJ1-2): DSGVTQTPKHLITATGQRVTLRCSPRSGDLSVYWYQQSLDQGLQFLIQYYNGEERAKGNILERFSAQQFPDLHSELNLSSLELGDSALYFCASSVAAGGDLGYTFGSGTRLTVV.

The chain links TRBV28 to TRBJ1-2; D unclear. Per the germline V gene, CDR1 is MDHEN and CDR2 is SYDVKM. Trimming stripped 5 bases from V and 5 bases from J, with 12 bases between. The CDR3 covers 13 residues. CDR3 protein: CASSADGRYGYTF. In nucleotides, the CDR3 is TGTGCCAGCAGTGCCGACGGGAGGTATGGCTACACCTTC.

The genes are TRBV6-5 and TRBJ2-5; no clear D gene. Trimming shortened V by 6 bases and J by 0 bases, and 8 bases separated the two germline ends. The CDR3 extends over 13 amino acids. Germline CDR1 MNHEY, CDR2 SVGAGI. In nucleotides, the CDR3 is TGTGCCAGCAGCAACGGGTACCAAGAGACCCAGTACTTC. This sequence encodes CASSNGYQETQYF.

To note about this clone: Since the CDR3 does not end with the conserved phenylalanine or tryptophan, this likely comes from a read error. CDR3 region: CASTPRASGPNEQYL. The CDR3 DNA follows: TGTGCCAGCACCCCGAGAGCTAGCGGGCCCAACGAGCAGTACCTC. The V call is TRBV27, the J call TRBJ2-7; 8 nucleotides line up with TRBD2. Germline trimming cut 7 bases from V and 5 bases from J; bases unmatched to any gene: 13. The CDR3 totals 15 residues. Per germline, CDR1 MNHEY and CDR2 SMNVEV (reference sequence).

This chain links TRBV6-5 with TRBJ1-4; no firm D call. The CDR3 has 13 amino acids. Germline loops: CDR1 MNHEY, CDR2 SVGAGI. V was shortened by 7 bases and J by 5 bases, with 11 bases between the two germline ends. CDR3 sequence reads: CASMPLGNEKLFF. For the CDR3, the DNA is TGTGCCAGCATGCCCCTAGGAAATGAAAAACTGTTTTTT.

DNA of the CDR3: TGTGCCAGCAGTTTCGGGGGGGGCCCTCAGCCCCAGCATTTT. This translates into CASSFGGGPQPQHF. The V and J genes are TRBV27 and TRBJ1-5; D might be TRBD1 (6 bases). The CDR3 runs to 14 residues. Germline V lookup: CDR1 MNHEY, CDR2 SMNVEV (reference sequence). The V gene lost 3 bases and the J gene lost 6 bases, with 12 bases spanning the gap.

This clone was recorded only once. This chain joins TRBV6-1 and TRBJ2-7, with TRBD1 matching over 10 bases. From germline, CDR1 is MNHNS and CDR2 SASEGT. The V segment lost 7 bases and the J segment 5 bases; nucleotides outside the gene matches: 8. The CDR3 is made up of 14 amino acids. CDR3 sequence (DNA): TGTGCCAGCACTAGGACAGGGGGAGGAGACGAGCAGTACTTC. This encodes CASTRTGGGDEQYF.

The chain uses TRBV7-9 and TRBJ2-7; D is uncertain. V was cut by 3 bases and J by 1 base, with 7 bases left in between. There are 13 residues in the CDR3. Germline CDR1 SEHNR, CDR2 FQNEAQ (reference sequence). The CDR3 is CASSFPGSYEQYF. DNA for the CDR3: TGTGCCAGCAGCTTTCCAGGTTCCTACGAGCAGTACTTC.

The rearrangement joins TRBV11-2 to TRBJ2-5, with a tentative D call TRBD1 (6 bases). With 7 bases removed from V and 2 bases from J, the gap between germline ends came to 20 bases. CDR3 length equals 16 residues. Germline V CDR1 and CDR2: SGHAT, FQNNGV. The CDR3, as DNA: TGTGCCAGCACCCAACCCGCGACAGGCGGACAAGAGACCCAGTACTTC. This encodes CASTQPATGGQETQYF.

The J gene is TRBJ2-7, the V gene TRBV7-2; TRBD1 is a possible D gene (5 bases). The CDR3 is 14 amino acids. Germline V gene data show CDR1 as SGHTA and CDR2 as FQGNSA. The V and J ends lost 2 bases and 2 bases respectively, with 10 bases between them. The CDR3 nucleotides read TGTGCCAGCAGCTTAACAGGCGGTGCCTACGAGCAGTACTTC. Translating it yields CASSLTGGAYEQYF. The full variable domain, with the rest looked up from reference TRBV7-2 and TRBJ2-7, is GAGVSQSPSNKVTEKGKDVELRCDPISGHTALYWYRQSLGQGLEFLIYFQGNSAPDKSGLPSDRFSAERTGGSVSTLTIQRTQQEDSAVYLCASSLTGGAYEQYFGPGTRLTVT.

V gene TRBV5-1 combines with J gene TRBJ2-6; D gene ambiguous. The CDR3 is made up of 17 amino acids. CDR1 and CDR2 from the germline V gene are SGHRS and YFSETQ. The V gene lost 0 bases and the J gene lost 0 bases, with 10 bases spanning the gap. Here the CDR3 DNA reads TGCGCCAGCAGCTTGGGGGCAGTCCCCTCTGGGGCCAACGTCCTGACTTTC. Translated: CASSLGAVPSGANVLTF.

This chain joins TRBV10-3 and TRBJ2-3; TRBD2 matches at 9 bases. The junction had 4 bases not matched to a gene; V was cut back by 6 bases and J by 0 bases. The CDR3 totals 15 residues. Germline V gene lookup returns CDR1 ENHRY and CDR2 SYGVKD. In nucleotides, the CDR3 is TGTGCCATCAGGGGGACTAGCTCTAGCACAGATACGCAGTATTTT. It encodes CAIRGTSSSTDTQYF.

The genes are TRBV6-1 and TRBJ1-4; D is ambiguous. CDR3 length: 16 residues. CDR1 and CDR2 from the germline V gene are MNHNS and SASEGT. Trimming took off 0 bases at V and 7 bases at J, with 15 bases between the two ends. The CDR3 DNA reads as TGTGCCAGCAGTGAAGCGGAGGGAGGGAGGCGTGAAAAACTGTTTTTT. It yields the protein CASSEAEGGRREKLFF.

A remark on this clone: A junction boundary mismatches the germline segment, possibly from a read error. The chain has TRBV7-9 and TRBJ1-1; D remains unclear. The CDR3 has 12 residues. CDR1 and CDR2 from the germline V gene are SEHNR and FQNEAQ (reference sequence). CDR3 protein: CSSSLVAPEAFF. The CDR3 nucleotides read TGTTCCAGCAGCTTAGTGGCCCCGGAGGCTTTCTTT.

The chain uses TRBV6-1 and TRBJ1-2; no reliable D call. CDR1 and CDR2 from the germline V gene are MNHNS and SASEGT. There are 14 residues in the CDR3. V was cut by 6 bases and J by 4 bases, with 15 bases left in between. The CDR3 reads CASRDTNGGYGYTF. CDR3 coding DNA: TGTGCCAGCAGGGATACAAATGGAGGCTATGGCTACACCTTC.

The genes are TRBV5-1 and TRBJ1-1; D is possibly TRBD1 (6 bases). Germline V CDR1 and CDR2: SGHRS, YFSETQ. Trimming removed 3 bases at V and 4 bases at J, with 13 bases between. The CDR3 is 14 amino acids. The CDR3 here is CASSSAGGGTEAFF. The CDR3 nucleotides are TGCGCCAGCAGCTCGGCGGGGGGCGGCACTGAAGCTTTCTTT.

A few counts support this clone. The chain joins TRBV5-1 to TRBJ1-1; a weak D match, TRBD1 (5 bases). The CDR3 loop spans 15 amino acids. Per the germline V gene, CDR1 is SGHRS and CDR2 is YFSETQ. Trimming took 4 bases from V and 0 from J, leaving 13 bases between them. The CDR3 bases are TGCGCCAGCAGCGTAGGGGCCCCCATGAACACTGAAGCTTTCTTT. Its protein product is CASSVGAPMNTEAFF.

J is TRBJ2-1 and V is TRBV5-4; 10 bases are a match to TRBD2. The CDR3 has 16 residues. Per germline, CDR1 SGHNT and CDR2 YYREEE (reference sequence). With 4 bases clipped from V and 4 bases from J, the junction kept 8 bases outside the gene matches. The CDR3: CASSVRLAGAYNEQFF. CDR3 DNA sequence: TGTGCCAGCAGCGTTAGGCTAGCGGGGGCTTACAATGAGCAGTTCTTC.

In the case of this clone: One end of the junction varies from germline; a read error may be responsible. The genes are TRBV7-9 and TRBJ2-7; D possibly corresponds to TRBD2 (6 bases). The germline V gene encodes CDR1 SEHNR and CDR2 FQNEAQ (reference sequence). The CDR3 is made up of 13 amino acids. This CDR3 is CSSSLAGSYEQYF. CDR3 DNA sequence: TGTTCCAGCAGCTTGGCGGGAAGCTACGAGCAGTACTTC.

V usage is TRBV27 and J usage is TRBJ2-2, with a tentative D call TRBD1 (5 bases). The CDR3 spans 15 residues. The V gene's germline CDR1 is MNHEY and CDR2 SMNVEV (reference sequence). V lost 10 bases and J lost 0, with 15 bases in between. The CDR3 bases are TGTGCCATCCTATCCCGGACATCGAACACCGGGGAGCTGTTTTTT. The encoded protein is CAILSRTSNTGELFF.

The rearrangement links TRBV19 to TRBJ2-1, with 11 nucleotides matching TRBD2. V was pared by 6 bases and J by 7 bases, with 5 bases of the junction left unmatched. This CDR3 is 14 amino acids long. CDR1 is LNHDA and CDR2 is SQIVND in the germline V gene (reference sequence). This chain's CDR3 is CASRLAGGFNEQFF. In nucleotides, the CDR3 is TGTGCCAGTAGGCTAGCGGGAGGATTTAATGAGCAGTTCTTC.